The T cell receptor beta chain described here comes from a study of blood T cell repertoires in COVID-19. Across the whole study: Sample material is recorded as cDNA or gDNA derived from T cells, B-cell-depleted T cells, or PBMCs.

Measured with immunoSEQ multiplex PCR; TCRdb has only the in-frame clones, and not every one. The sample has 200,000 to 250,000 clones, approximately 83% seen once; the top ten hold approximately 3%. Germline V gene sequence: CDR1 SEHNR, CDR2 FQNEAQ (reference sequence). The CDR3 totals 17 residues. The V gene lost 2 bases and the J gene lost 0 bases, with 11 bases spanning the gap. This TCR derives from a woman aged 25 to 39 who had recovered from COVID-19. The V gene is TRBV7-9, the J gene TRBJ1-6, with a possible D match to TRBD1 (5 bases). Sample: peripheral blood. The DNA for the CDR3 is TGTGCCAGCAGCTTAAAACAGGCCAGCTCCTATAATTCACCCCTCCACTTT. Its translation: CASSLKQASSYNSPLHF.